Only a few counts were recorded for the clone carrying this T cell receptor beta chain. Its target is not known. After constant-region reverse-primer amplification, full-length variable regions underwent semi-nested PCR with Nested Universal Primer A. TCRdb redid the calling of the 5' RACE reads with MiXCR, one entry per CDR3 protein. The table has some 32,000 distinct CDR3 sequences, 24% seen once; the top ten hold around 4.7%. Study results and limitations: Tumor Treg TCRs overlapped most with tumor naive CD4+ cells. Whole repertoires were not studied in the larger cohort, only one V-J beta rearrangement. The TCR gene usage of tumor memory CD4+ T cells clustered together with blood and lymph node memory CD4+ cells and with lymph node naive CD4+ cells.

Sequenced: memory CD4+ T cells sorted from blood. Sample subset: memory CD4+ T cells, CD4+CD45RO+CD25-. This clonotype originated in a female donor with breast cancer.

The CDR3 nucleotides read TGTGCCAGCAGCGTAGATGGGGAGGCTCAGCCCCAGCATTTT. Protein: CASSVDGEAQPQHF. V usage is TRBV9 and J usage is TRBJ1-5, with D uncertain. Germline CDR1 is SGDLS and CDR2 is YYNGEE. The CDR3 covers 14 residues. V was pared by 0 bases and J by 6 bases, with 10 bases between.